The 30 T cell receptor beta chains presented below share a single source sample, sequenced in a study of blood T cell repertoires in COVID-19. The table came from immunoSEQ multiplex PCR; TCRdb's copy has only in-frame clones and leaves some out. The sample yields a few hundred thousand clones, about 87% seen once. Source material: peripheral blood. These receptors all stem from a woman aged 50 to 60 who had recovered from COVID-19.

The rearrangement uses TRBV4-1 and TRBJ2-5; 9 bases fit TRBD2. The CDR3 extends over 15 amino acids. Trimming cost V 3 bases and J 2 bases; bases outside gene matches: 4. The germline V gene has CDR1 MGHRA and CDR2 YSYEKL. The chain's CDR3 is CASSHPTSGQETQYF. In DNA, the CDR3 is TGCGCCAGCAGCCATCCAACTAGCGGGCAAGAGACCCAGTACTTC.

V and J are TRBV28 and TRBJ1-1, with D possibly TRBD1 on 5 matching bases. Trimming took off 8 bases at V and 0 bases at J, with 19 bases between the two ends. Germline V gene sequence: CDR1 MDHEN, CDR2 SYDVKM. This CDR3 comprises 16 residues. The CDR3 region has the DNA TGTGCCAGCCGATCAGGGTCATGGGCCATGAACACTGAAGCTTTCTTT. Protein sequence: CASRSGSWAMNTEAFF.

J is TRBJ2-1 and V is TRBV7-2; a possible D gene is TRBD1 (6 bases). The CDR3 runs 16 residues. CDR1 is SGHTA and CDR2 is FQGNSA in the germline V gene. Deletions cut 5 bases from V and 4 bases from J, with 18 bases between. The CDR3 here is CASSPVRGAPYNEQFF. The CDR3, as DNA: TGTGCCAGCAGCCCTGTCAGGGGCGCCCCATACAATGAGCAGTTCTTC.

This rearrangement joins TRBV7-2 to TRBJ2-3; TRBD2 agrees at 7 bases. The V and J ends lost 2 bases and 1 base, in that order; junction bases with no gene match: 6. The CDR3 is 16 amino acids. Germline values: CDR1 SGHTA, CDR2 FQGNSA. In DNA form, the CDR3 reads TGTGCCAGCAGCTTAAACGCGGGAGCAGGCACAGATACGCAGTATTTT. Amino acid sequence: CASSLNAGAGTDTQYF. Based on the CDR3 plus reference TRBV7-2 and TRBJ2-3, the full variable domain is GAGVSQSPSNKVTEKGKDVELRCDPISGHTALYWYRQSLGQGLEFLIYFQGNSAPDKSGLPSDRFSAERTGGSVSTLTIQRTQQEDSAVYLCASSLNAGAGTDTQYFGPGTRLTVL.

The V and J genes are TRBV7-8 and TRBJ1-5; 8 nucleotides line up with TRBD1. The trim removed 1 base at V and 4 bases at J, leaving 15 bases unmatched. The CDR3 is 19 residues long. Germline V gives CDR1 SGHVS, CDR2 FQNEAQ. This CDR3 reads CASSLGYRQGARENQPQHF. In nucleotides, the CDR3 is TGTGCCAGCAGCTTAGGATATAGGCAGGGGGCGCGTGAGAATCAGCCCCAGCATTTT.

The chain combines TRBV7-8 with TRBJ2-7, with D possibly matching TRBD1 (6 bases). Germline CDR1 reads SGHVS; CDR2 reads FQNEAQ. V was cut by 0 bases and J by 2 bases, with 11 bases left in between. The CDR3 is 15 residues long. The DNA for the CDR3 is TGTGCCAGCAGCTTAGCGCAGGGGCTAGCCTACGAGCAGTACTTC. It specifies CASSLAQGLAYEQYF.

The CDR3 bases are TGTGCCAGCAGCTCAGGGACTAGCGGGGGGGCCTGGGATACGCAGTATTTT. This sequence encodes CASSSGTSGGAWDTQYF. The chain links TRBV7-8 to TRBJ2-3; 16 positions agree with TRBD2. V lost 4 bases, J lost 6 bases, and 7 bases stayed unmatched. The CDR3 length is 17 residues. Germline assignment: CDR1 SGHVS and CDR2 FQNEAQ. Full variable domain (outside the CDR3, taken from reference TRBV7-8 and TRBJ2-3): GAGVSQSPRYKVAKRGQDVALRCDPISGHVSLFWYQQALGQGPEFLTYFQNEAQLDKSGLPSDRFFAERPEGSVSTLKIQRTQQEDSAVYLCASSSGTSGGAWDTQYFGPGTRLTVL.

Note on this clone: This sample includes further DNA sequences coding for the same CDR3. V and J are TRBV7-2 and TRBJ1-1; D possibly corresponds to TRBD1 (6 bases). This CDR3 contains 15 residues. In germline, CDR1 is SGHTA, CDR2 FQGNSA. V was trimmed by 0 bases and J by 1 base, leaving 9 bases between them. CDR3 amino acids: CASSLARGGNTEAFF. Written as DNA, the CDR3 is TGTGCCAGCAGCTTAGCGCGAGGGGGGAACACTGAAGCTTTCTTT.

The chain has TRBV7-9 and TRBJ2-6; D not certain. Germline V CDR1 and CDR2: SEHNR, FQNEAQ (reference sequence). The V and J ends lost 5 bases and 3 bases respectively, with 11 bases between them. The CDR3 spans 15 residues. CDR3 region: CASSRSLDGANVLTF. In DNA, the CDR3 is TGTGCCAGCAGCCGGAGTTTAGATGGGGCCAACGTCCTGACTTTC.

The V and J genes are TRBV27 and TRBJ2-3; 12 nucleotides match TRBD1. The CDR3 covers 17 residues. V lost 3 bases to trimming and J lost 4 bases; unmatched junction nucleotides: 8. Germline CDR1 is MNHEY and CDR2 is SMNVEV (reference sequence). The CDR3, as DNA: TGTGCCAGCAGTTTGGGGACAGGGGGCGCCCCTGCAGATACGCAGTATTTT. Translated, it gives CASSLGTGGAPADTQYF.

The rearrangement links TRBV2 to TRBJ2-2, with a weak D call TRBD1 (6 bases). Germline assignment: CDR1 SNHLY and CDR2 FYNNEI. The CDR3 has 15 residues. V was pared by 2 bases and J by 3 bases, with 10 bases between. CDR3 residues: CASSESTGYTGELFF. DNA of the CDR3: TGTGCCAGCAGTGAAAGTACAGGGTACACCGGGGAGCTGTTTTTT.

The CDR3 DNA is TGTGCCAGCAGCTTTCTTTCTCGCGGGGCGGGGGATACGCAGTATTTT. This translates into CASSFLSRGAGDTQYF. This rearrangement joins TRBV11-2 to TRBJ2-3, with D perhaps TRBD2 (6 bases). Trimming pared 3 bases from V and 6 bases from J, leaving 19 bases between. There are 16 residues in the CDR3. Germline V lookup: CDR1 SGHAT, CDR2 FQNNGV.

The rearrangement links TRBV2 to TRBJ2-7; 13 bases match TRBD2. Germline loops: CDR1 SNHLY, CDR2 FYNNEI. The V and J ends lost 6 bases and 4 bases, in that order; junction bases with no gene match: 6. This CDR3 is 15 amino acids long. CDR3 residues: CASRTGLAGAYEQYF. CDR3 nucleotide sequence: TGTGCCAGCAGAACCGGACTAGCGGGAGCATACGAGCAGTACTTC.

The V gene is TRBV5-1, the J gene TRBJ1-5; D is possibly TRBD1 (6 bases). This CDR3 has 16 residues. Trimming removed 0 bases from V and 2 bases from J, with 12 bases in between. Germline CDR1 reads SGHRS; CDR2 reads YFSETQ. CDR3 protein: CASSLGAGDGNQPQHF. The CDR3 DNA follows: TGCGCCAGCAGCTTGGGGGCAGGGGACGGCAATCAGCCCCAGCATTTT.

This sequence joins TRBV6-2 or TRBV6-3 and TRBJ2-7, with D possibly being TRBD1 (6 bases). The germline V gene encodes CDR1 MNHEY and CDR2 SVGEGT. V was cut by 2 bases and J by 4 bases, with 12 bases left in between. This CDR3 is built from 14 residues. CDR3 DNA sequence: TGTGCCAGCAGTTACGGACAGCCCTTATACGAGCAGTACTTC. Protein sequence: CASSYGQPLYEQYF.

The CDR3 region is CASSETGGAWQPQHF. The CDR3 DNA reads as TGTGCCAGCAGCGAGACAGGGGGCGCTTGGCAGCCCCAGCATTTT. This rearrangement joins TRBV7-2 to TRBJ1-5; 10 bases align to TRBD1. The CDR3 is 15 amino acids. CDR1 is SGHTA, CDR2 FQGNSA, per germline. V trimming: 5 bases; J trimming: 7 bases; junction bases outside the gene matches: 8.

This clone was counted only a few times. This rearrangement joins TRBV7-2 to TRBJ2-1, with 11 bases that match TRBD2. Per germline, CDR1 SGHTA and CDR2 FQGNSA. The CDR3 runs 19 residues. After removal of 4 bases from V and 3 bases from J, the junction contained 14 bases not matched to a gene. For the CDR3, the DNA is TGTGCCAGCAGCTCTAAGACTAGCGGGGACCCCCGGGGCTACAATGAGCAGTTCTTC. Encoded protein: CASSSKTSGDPRGYNEQFF.

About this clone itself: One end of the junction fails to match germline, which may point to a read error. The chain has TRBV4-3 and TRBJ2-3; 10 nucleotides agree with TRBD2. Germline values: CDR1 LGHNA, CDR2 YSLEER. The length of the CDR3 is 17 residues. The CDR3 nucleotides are TGCGCCAGCAGCAAAGAGGGGCTAGCGGGAGATGCAGATACGCAGTATTTT. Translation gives CASSKEGLAGDADTQYF.

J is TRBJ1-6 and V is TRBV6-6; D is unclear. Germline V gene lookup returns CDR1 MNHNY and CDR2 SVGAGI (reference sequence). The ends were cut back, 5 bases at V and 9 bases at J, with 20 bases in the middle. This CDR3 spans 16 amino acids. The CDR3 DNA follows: TGTGCCAGCAGTCCCGGGGTCAGAATATACGGTTCACCCCTCCACTTT. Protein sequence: CASSPGVRIYGSPLHF.

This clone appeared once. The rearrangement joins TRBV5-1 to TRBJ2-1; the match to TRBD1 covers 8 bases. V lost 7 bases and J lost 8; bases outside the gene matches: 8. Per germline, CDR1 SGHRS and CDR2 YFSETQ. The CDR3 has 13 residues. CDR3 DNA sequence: TGCGCCAGCCGGACAGGGCGCCGGGATGAGCAGTTCTTC. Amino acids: CASRTGRRDEQFF. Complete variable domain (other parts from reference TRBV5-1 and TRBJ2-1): KAGVTQTPRYLIKTRGQQVTLSCSPISGHRSVSWYQQTPGQGLQFLFEYFSETQRNKGNFPGRFSGRQFSNSRSEMNVSTLELGDSALYLCASRTGRRDEQFFGPGTRLTVL.

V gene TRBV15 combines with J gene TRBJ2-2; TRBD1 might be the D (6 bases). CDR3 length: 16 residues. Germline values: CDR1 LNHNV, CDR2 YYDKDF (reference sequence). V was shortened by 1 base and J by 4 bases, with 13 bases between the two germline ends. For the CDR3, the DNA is TGTGCCACCAGCAGAGGGAACAGGGAATTCACCGGGGAGCTGTTTTTT. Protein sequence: CATSRGNREFTGELFF.

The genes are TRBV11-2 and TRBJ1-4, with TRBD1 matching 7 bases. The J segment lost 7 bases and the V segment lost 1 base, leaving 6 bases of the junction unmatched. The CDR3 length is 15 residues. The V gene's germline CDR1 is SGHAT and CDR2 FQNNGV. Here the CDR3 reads CASSLVGGRGEKLFF. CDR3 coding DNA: TGTGCCAGCAGCTTAGTAGGGGGCAGAGGTGAAAAACTGTTTTTT.

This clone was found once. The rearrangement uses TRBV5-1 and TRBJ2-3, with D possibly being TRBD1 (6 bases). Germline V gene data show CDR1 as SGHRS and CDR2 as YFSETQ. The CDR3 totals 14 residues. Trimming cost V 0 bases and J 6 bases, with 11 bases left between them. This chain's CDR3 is CASSLAHGQDTQYF. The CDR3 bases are TGCGCCAGCAGCTTGGCCCACGGACAGGATACGCAGTATTTT.

The CDR3 DNA reads as TGTGCCAGCAGCGTAAATCGAGGGAACACTGAAGCTTTCTTT. Protein product: CASSVNRGNTEAFF. This chain connects TRBV11-2 to TRBJ1-1; D is undetermined. Germline assignment: CDR1 SGHAT and CDR2 FQNNGV. Trimming shortened V by 5 bases and J by 1 base, and 11 bases separated the two germline ends. This CDR3 spans 14 amino acids.

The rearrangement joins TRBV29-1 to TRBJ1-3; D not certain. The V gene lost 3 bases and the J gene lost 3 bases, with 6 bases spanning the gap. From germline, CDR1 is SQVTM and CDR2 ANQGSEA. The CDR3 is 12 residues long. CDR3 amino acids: CSVDRGGNTIYF. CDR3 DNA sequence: TGCAGCGTTGATCGGGGTGGAAACACCATATATTTT.

CDR3 DNA: TGTGCCAGCAGCTTAGCGAGTAGTTATACCGGGGAGCTGTTTTTT. Translation gives CASSLASSYTGELFF. V gene TRBV7-2 combines with J gene TRBJ2-2; D not resolved. This CDR3 is 15 amino acids long. The germline gives CDR1 SGHTA, CDR2 FQGNSA. V shed 0 bases and J shed 5 bases, with 10 bases lying between them.

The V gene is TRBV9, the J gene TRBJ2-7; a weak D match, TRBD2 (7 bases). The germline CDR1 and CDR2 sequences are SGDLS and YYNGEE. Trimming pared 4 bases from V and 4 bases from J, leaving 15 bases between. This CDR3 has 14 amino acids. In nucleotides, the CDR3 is TGTGCCAGCAGCCCTTTAGGGGGGGGGTACGAGCAGTACTTC. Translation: CASSPLGGGYEQYF.

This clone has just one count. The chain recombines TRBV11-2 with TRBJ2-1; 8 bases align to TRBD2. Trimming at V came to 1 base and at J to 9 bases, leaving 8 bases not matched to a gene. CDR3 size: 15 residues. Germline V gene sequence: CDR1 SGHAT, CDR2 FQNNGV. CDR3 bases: TGTGCCAGCAGCTTAGGGGGGACTAGGGCGGGTGAGCAGTTCTTC. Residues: CASSLGGTRAGEQFF.

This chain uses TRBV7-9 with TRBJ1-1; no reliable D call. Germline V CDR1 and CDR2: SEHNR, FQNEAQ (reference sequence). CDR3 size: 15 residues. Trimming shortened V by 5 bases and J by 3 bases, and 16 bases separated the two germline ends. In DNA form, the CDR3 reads TGTGCCAGCAGCCTCCCCTCGGGGATTCACACTGAAGCTTTCTTT. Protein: CASSLPSGIHTEAFF. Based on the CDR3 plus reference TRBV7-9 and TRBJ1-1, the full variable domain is DTGVSQNPRHKITKRGQNVTFRCDPISEHNRLYWYRQTLGQGPEFLTYFQNEAQLEKSRLLSDRFSAERPKGSFSTLEIQRTEQGDSAMYLCASSLPSGIHTEAFFGQGTRLTVV.

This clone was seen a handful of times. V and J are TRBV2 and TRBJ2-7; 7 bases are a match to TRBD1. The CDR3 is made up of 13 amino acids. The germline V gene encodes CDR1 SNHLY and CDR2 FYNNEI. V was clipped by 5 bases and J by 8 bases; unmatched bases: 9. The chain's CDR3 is CASSRQGEGKQYF. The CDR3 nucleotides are TGTGCCAGCAGTCGACAGGGAGAGGGAAAGCAGTACTTC. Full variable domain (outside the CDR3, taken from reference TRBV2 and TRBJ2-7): EPEVTQTPSHQVTQMGQEVILRCVPISNHLYFYWYRQILGQKVEFLVSFYNNEISEKSEIFDDQFSVERPDGSNFTLKIRSTKLEDSAMYFCASSRQGEGKQYFGPGTRLTVT.